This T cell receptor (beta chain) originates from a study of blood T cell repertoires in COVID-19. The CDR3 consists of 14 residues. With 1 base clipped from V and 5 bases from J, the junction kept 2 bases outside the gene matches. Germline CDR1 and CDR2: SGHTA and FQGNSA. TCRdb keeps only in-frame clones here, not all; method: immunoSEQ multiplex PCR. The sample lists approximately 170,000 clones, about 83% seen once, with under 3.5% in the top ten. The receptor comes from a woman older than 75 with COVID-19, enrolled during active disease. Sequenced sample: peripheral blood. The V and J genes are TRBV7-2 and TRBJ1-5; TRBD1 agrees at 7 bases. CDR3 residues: CASSLEGGHQPQHF. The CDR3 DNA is TGTGCCAGCAGCTTAGAAGGGGGCCATCAGCCCCAGCATTTT.